A single sample is the source of the 31 T cell receptor beta chains below, sequenced in a study of T cell responses to AZD1222 COVID-19 vaccine. Libraries were prepared by immunoSEQ multiplex PCR; TCRdb keeps only in-frame clonotypes and omits some of them. The sample lists 90,000 to 130,000 clones; roughly four fifths were seen once. Sequenced material: peripheral blood, taken on day 0 of AZD1222 vaccination. The receptors were gathered from an adult in good health.

The chain is built from TRBV29-1 and TRBJ1-2; D may be TRBD1 (5 bases). The V gene lost 3 bases and the J gene lost 7 bases, with 15 bases spanning the gap. This CDR3 is 13 amino acids long. The germline gives CDR1 SQVTM, CDR2 ANQGSEA. This CDR3 is CSVEMGGRGGYTF. CDR3 nucleotides: TGCAGCGTTGAGATGGGGGGAAGGGGTGGCTACACCTTC.

This clone has just a few counts. V usage is TRBV9 and J usage is TRBJ1-3; 10 bases match TRBD1. The junction had 1 base not matched to a gene; V was cut back by 3 bases and J by 1 base. Germline values: CDR1 SGDLS, CDR2 YYNGEE. The CDR3 extends over 15 amino acids. The CDR3 coding sequence is TGTGCCAGCAGCGGACAGGGGGCGTCTGGAAACACCATATATTTT. This codes for CASSGQGASGNTIYF.

The gene calls are TRBV7-2 and TRBJ1-2; 7 bases line up with TRBD1. Germline CDR1 is SGHTA and CDR2 is FQGNSA. CDR3 length equals 15 residues. V dropped 5 bases and J dropped 8; count of bases not matched to a gene: 14. The CDR3 coding sequence is TGTGCCAGCAGCCTCCCGCAGGGGGAGGTTGAAGGCTACACCTTC. Translation: CASSLPQGEVEGYTF.

This clone was counted between two and nine times. The CDR3 sequence is CASSLVITTSAEAFF. The CDR3 nucleotides read TGTGCCAGCAGCTTAGTGATAACCACAAGTGCTGAAGCTTTCTTT. V is TRBV7-9 and J is TRBJ1-1, with D unresolved. V lost 1 base and J 6 bases, leaving 15 bases between the germline ends. This CDR3 region has 15 residues. CDR1 and CDR2 from the germline V gene are SEHNR and FQNEAQ (reference sequence).

This clone was picked up a small number of times. The chain recombines TRBV10-3 with TRBJ2-7; tentatively, D is TRBD1 or TRBD2 (5 bases each). Per the germline V gene, CDR1 is ENHRY and CDR2 is SYGVKD. Trimming left V 6 bases short and J 5 bases short, with 14 bases between. CDR3 length equals 13 residues. CDR3 sequence reads: CAIRGTGADEQYF. The CDR3 DNA is TGTGCCATCAGAGGGACGGGCGCCGACGAGCAGTACTTC.

This chain connects TRBV6-1 to TRBJ2-7; the D is unclear. Germline V lookup: CDR1 MNHNS, CDR2 SASEGT. Trimming removed 3 bases from V and 2 bases from J, with 11 bases in between. The CDR3 runs to 14 residues. The CDR3 nucleotides are TGTGCCAGCAGTGAGCTCGATTTCACCTACGAGCAGTACTTC. Translating it yields CASSELDFTYEQYF.

This chain uses TRBV5-6 with TRBJ1-1; D unresolved. Germline V CDR1 and CDR2: SGHDT, YYEEEE. This CDR3 region has 13 residues. V lost 6 bases, J lost 1 base, and 10 bases lay in between. As DNA, the CDR3 is TGTGCCAGCACCCAATGGGGGAACACTGAAGCTTTCTTT. Residues: CASTQWGNTEAFF. Looking up the rest from reference TRBV5-6 and TRBJ1-1 gives the full variable domain: DAGVTQSPTHLIKTRGQQVTLRCSPKSGHDTVSWYQQALGQGPQFIFQYYEEEERQRGNFPDRFSGHQFPNYSSELNVNALLLGDSALYLCASTQWGNTEAFFGQGTRLTVV.

The J gene is TRBJ1-1, the V gene TRBV12-3 or TRBV12-4; D unclear. The V gene lost 2 bases and the J gene lost 1 base, with 5 bases spanning the gap. CDR3 size: 13 residues. The CDR3 spells CASSLTTNTEAFF. Written as DNA, the CDR3 is TGTGCCAGCAGTTTAACTACGAACACTGAAGCTTTCTTT.

This clone has a single count. This rearrangement joins TRBV28 to TRBJ2-1; TRBD2 matches at 7 bases. From germline, CDR1 is MDHEN and CDR2 SYDVKM. This CDR3 has 13 amino acids. The ends lost 9 bases at V and 3 bases at J; junction bases unmatched: 5. The CDR3 protein is CASEAGSYNEQFF. The CDR3 DNA follows: TGTGCCAGTGAAGCGGGAAGCTACAATGAGCAGTTCTTC.

This chain joins TRBV6-2 or TRBV6-3 and TRBJ2-1; 7 bases fit TRBD1. Germline lookup yields CDR1 MNHEY and CDR2 SVGEGT. V gave up 4 bases and J gave up 4 bases; unmatched junction bases: 7. The CDR3 loop spans 15 amino acids. DNA of the CDR3: TGTGCCAGCAGTTCCCCAACGACAGGGTACAATGAGCAGTTCTTC. This gives the protein CASSSPTTGYNEQFF.

This clone turned up a few times. The chain uses TRBV24-1 and TRBJ1-4, with D unclear. The CDR3 length is 20 residues. In germline, CDR1 is KGHDR, CDR2 SFDVKD. V lost 0 bases to trimming and J lost 0 bases, with 19 bases between them. The CDR3 nucleotides are TGTGCCACCAGTGATTTGCGTGTCGGGTTCGAATTTGCAACTAATGAAAAACTGTTTTTT. Translating gives CATSDLRVGFEFATNEKLFF.

This rearrangement joins TRBV6-1 to TRBJ2-3, with 14 bases aligning to TRBD2. The CDR3 contains 19 residues. V shed 0 bases and J 3 bases; nucleotides not matched to a gene: 8. Germline V gene data show CDR1 as MNHNS and CDR2 as SASEGT. The CDR3 protein is CASSEAPGRTSGRTDTQYF. CDR3 DNA sequence: TGTGCCAGCAGTGAAGCCCCAGGAAGGACTAGCGGGAGGACAGATACGCAGTATTTT.

This clone was counted only a few times. The CDR3, as DNA: TGTGCCAGTAGCCCACGCACAGATACGCAGTATTTT. It translates to CASSPRTDTQYF. The rearrangement uses TRBV19 and TRBJ2-3; no clear D. The CDR3 loop spans 12 amino acids. Germline V gene data show CDR1 as LNHDA and CDR2 as SQIVND (reference sequence). Trimming pared 6 bases from V and 1 base from J, leaving 5 bases between.

The chain has TRBV29-1 and TRBJ1-3; 9 positions match TRBD1. The CDR3 totals 14 residues. CDR1 and CDR2 from the germline V gene are SQVTM and ANQGSEA. Trimming at V came to 1 base and at J to 4 bases, leaving 2 bases not matched to a gene. The CDR3 sequence is CSVEADRGGNTIYF. The CDR3, as DNA: TGCAGCGTTGAAGCCGACAGGGGGGGAAACACCATATATTTT.

The genes are TRBV11-2 and TRBJ1-5, with D possibly matching TRBD1 (6 bases). The CDR3 has 15 residues. Germline V CDR1 and CDR2: SGHAT, FQNNGV. V gave up 0 bases and J gave up 4 bases, with 10 bases separating them. For the CDR3, the DNA is TGTGCCAGCAGCTTAGATCCGGGGGCGAATCAGCCCCAGCATTTT. Protein product: CASSLDPGANQPQHF.

The CDR3 here is CAAGGSNQPQHF. As DNA, the CDR3 is TGTGCGGCGGGGGGCAGCAATCAGCCCCAGCATTTT. V gene TRBV6-5 combines with J gene TRBJ1-5, with D possibly matching TRBD1 (6 bases). This CDR3 spans 12 amino acids. Germline CDR1 MNHEY, CDR2 SVGAGI.

This clone was observed a single time. The chain has TRBV24-1 and TRBJ2-5, with 12 bases matching TRBD2. J gave up 4 bases and V 9 bases, and 5 bases lay outside the gene matches. The V gene's germline CDR1 is KGHDR and CDR2 SFDVKD. This CDR3 spans 14 amino acids. CDR3 in DNA: TGTGCCACCTCCAAGACTAGCGGGGGAGAGACCCAGTACTTC. Translated, it gives CATSKTSGGETQYF.

V is TRBV7-8 and J is TRBJ2-3, with a possible D match to TRBD2 (6 bases). Germline loops: CDR1 SGHVS, CDR2 FQNEAQ. The CDR3 is 16 amino acids. The V gene lost 9 bases and the J gene lost 2 bases, with 21 bases spanning the gap. The CDR3 loop reads CASLEMSGVSTDTQYF. CDR3 sequence (DNA): TGTGCCAGTCTTGAAATGTCGGGGGTCTCCACAGATACGCAGTATTTT. Combining the CDR3 with reference TRBV7-8 and TRBJ2-3 gives the whole variable domain GAGVSQSPRYKVAKRGQDVALRCDPISGHVSLFWYQQALGQGPEFLTYFQNEAQLDKSGLPSDRFFAERPEGSVSTLKIQRTQQEDSAVYLCASLEMSGVSTDTQYFGPGTRLTVL.

The rearrangement uses TRBV28 and TRBJ1-2; a weak D match, TRBD1 (5 bases). Germline CDR1 is MDHEN and CDR2 is SYDVKM. V shed 2 bases and J shed 8 bases, with 15 bases lying between them. The CDR3 consists of 14 residues. This chain's CDR3 is CASSLLGRQGGYTF. The CDR3 nucleotides are TGTGCCAGCAGTTTACTCGGCAGGCAGGGAGGCTACACCTTC.

CDR3 region: CASSYSTGRMNTEAFF. As DNA, the CDR3 is TGTGCCAGCAGTTACTCGACTGGACGGATGAACACTGAAGCTTTCTTT. The chain uses TRBV6-5 and TRBJ1-1; D ambiguous. This CDR3 has 16 amino acids. Germline lookup yields CDR1 MNHEY and CDR2 SVGAGI. Trimming took 0 bases from V and 0 from J, leaving 11 bases between them.

The J gene is TRBJ2-6, the V gene TRBV11-2, with no clear D. There are 15 residues in the CDR3. Germline lookup yields CDR1 SGHAT and CDR2 FQNNGV. V was trimmed by 2 bases and J by 0 bases, leaving 5 bases between them. The CDR3 DNA reads as TGTGCCAGCAGCTTATGGCGCTCTGGGGCCAACGTCCTGACTTTC. Amino acid sequence: CASSLWRSGANVLTF.

This chain connects TRBV7-2 to TRBJ2-6; D ambiguous. The length of the CDR3 is 15 residues. V was pared by 5 bases and J by 0 bases, with 8 bases between. Germline V gene data show CDR1 as SGHTA and CDR2 as FQGNSA. The CDR3 region has the DNA TGTGCCAGCAGCAAAGTAAGCTCTGGGGCCAACGTCCTGACTTTC. This translates into CASSKVSSGANVLTF. The full variable domain, rest sourced from reference TRBV7-2 and TRBJ2-6, is GAGVSQSPSNKVTEKGKDVELRCDPISGHTALYWYRQSLGQGLEFLIYFQGNSAPDKSGLPSDRFSAERTGGSVSTLTIQRTQQEDSAVYLCASSKVSSGANVLTFGAGSRLTVL.

The chain recombines TRBV28 with TRBJ1-2, with 8 positions matching TRBD1. After removal of 7 bases from V and 6 bases from J, the junction contained 7 bases not matched to a gene. CDR3 length: 13 residues. CDR1 MDHEN and CDR2 SYDVKM come from the germline V gene. The CDR3 here is CASNYRGRNGYTF. As DNA, the CDR3 is TGTGCCAGCAATTACAGGGGGAGGAATGGCTACACCTTC.

This clone was observed a few times. The chain joins TRBV6-5 to TRBJ1-1; no reliable D call. In germline, CDR1 is MNHEY, CDR2 SVGAGI. V shed 5 bases and J shed 1 base, with 11 bases lying between them. CDR3 size: 14 residues. The CDR3 spells CASSITLSNTEAFF. The CDR3 region has the DNA TGTGCCAGCAGTATCACCCTCTCGAACACTGAAGCTTTCTTT.

This clone was observed a few times. This chain joins TRBV13 and TRBJ1-2; 9 nucleotides match TRBD1. The J segment lost 7 bases and the V segment lost 3 bases, leaving 9 bases of the junction unmatched. Germline loops: CDR1 PRHDT, CDR2 FYEKMQ (reference sequence). The CDR3 is 15 residues long. CDR3 amino acids: CASSFFKDRGSGYTF. The CDR3 DNA reads as TGTGCCAGCAGCTTTTTCAAGGACAGGGGAAGTGGCTACACCTTC.

This clone came up once. The rearrangement uses TRBV6-5 and TRBJ1-2, with D tentatively TRBD1 (5 bases). Germline V gene data show CDR1 as MNHEY and CDR2 as SVGAGI. This CDR3 has 15 amino acids. V lost 0 bases, J lost 9 bases, and 17 bases lay in between. This CDR3 is CASSYSMGPAASYTF. Here the CDR3 DNA reads TGTGCCAGCAGTTACTCGATGGGGCCAGCGGCAAGCTACACCTTC.

This clone was recorded a few times. V gene TRBV4-3 combines with J gene TRBJ1-1; a weak D match, TRBD1 (5 bases). With 0 bases removed from V and 1 base from J, the gap between germline ends came to 6 bases. The germline CDR1 and CDR2 sequences are LGHNA and YSLEER. This CDR3 is 14 amino acids long. This CDR3 is CASSQDGGNTEAFF. DNA of the CDR3: TGCGCCAGCAGCCAAGATGGGGGGAACACTGAAGCTTTCTTT.

The CDR3: CASSLALAGGPGELFF. In DNA, the CDR3 is TGTGCCAGCAGCTTAGCGCTAGCGGGAGGGCCCGGGGAGCTGTTTTTT. The chain links TRBV7-2 to TRBJ2-2; TRBD2 agrees at 12 bases. The junction had 2 bases not matched to a gene; V was cut back by 0 bases and J by 6 bases. Germline values: CDR1 SGHTA, CDR2 FQGNSA. This CDR3 has 16 amino acids.

The rearrangement uses TRBV11-1 and TRBJ2-7; tentatively, D is TRBD1 or TRBD2 (5 bases each). Trimming took off 0 bases at V and 6 bases at J, with 21 bases between the two ends. The CDR3 has 17 amino acids. Germline CDR1 is SGHAT and CDR2 is FQDESV (reference sequence). The DNA of the CDR3 is TGTGCCAGCAGCTTAGCGTCGGGTTTCGGGGAAGGGGCCGAGCAGTACTTC. Protein: CASSLASGFGEGAEQYF. Full variable domain (missing parts from reference TRBV11-1 and TRBJ2-7): EAEVAQSPRYKITEKSQAVAFWCDPISGHATLYWYRQILGQGPELLVQFQDESVVDDSQLPKDRFSAERLKGVDSTLKIQPAELGDSAMYLCASSLASGFGEGAEQYFGPGTRLTVT.

This clone has more than one count but fewer than ten. The V gene is TRBV7-6, the J gene TRBJ2-1; 7 bases line up with TRBD1. Germline-derived CDR1 and CDR2 are SGHVS and FNYEAQ. V was clipped by 7 bases and J by 2 bases; unmatched bases: 11. The length of the CDR3 is 16 residues. CDR3 sequence: CASTLGPTGTYNEQFF. CDR3 DNA: TGTGCCAGCACCCTGGGTCCGACAGGGACCTACAATGAGCAGTTCTTC.

J is TRBJ2-1 and V is TRBV6-5; a possible D gene is TRBD1 (5 bases). CDR1 is MNHEY and CDR2 is SVGAGI in the germline V gene. V was trimmed by 6 bases and J by 3 bases, leaving 9 bases between them. This CDR3 contains 13 residues. The CDR3 DNA sequence: TGTGCCAGCAGACGACAGAACTACAATGAGCAGTTCTTC. Its translation: CASRRQNYNEQFF.